This T cell receptor (beta chain) was observed in a study of technical replicates of blood from a handful of donors. CDR3 length: 13 residues. V shed 6 bases, J shed 12 bases, and the junction held 12 bases outside the gene matches. Germline values: CDR1 MNHEY, CDR2 SMNVEV (reference sequence). This table comes from immunoSEQ multiplex PCR, and its TCRdb copy is limited to in-frame clones, with some not included. This table has roughly 16,000 clones, just under 90% appearing once. The origin of this receptor is a human donor in good health. V and J are TRBV27 and TRBJ2-5; 8 bases fit TRBD1. Specimen: PBMCs. The CDR3 sequence is CASSPGGRDRKYF. In DNA form, the CDR3 reads TGTGCCAGCAGCCCTGGTGGACGGGACAGGAAGTACTTC.